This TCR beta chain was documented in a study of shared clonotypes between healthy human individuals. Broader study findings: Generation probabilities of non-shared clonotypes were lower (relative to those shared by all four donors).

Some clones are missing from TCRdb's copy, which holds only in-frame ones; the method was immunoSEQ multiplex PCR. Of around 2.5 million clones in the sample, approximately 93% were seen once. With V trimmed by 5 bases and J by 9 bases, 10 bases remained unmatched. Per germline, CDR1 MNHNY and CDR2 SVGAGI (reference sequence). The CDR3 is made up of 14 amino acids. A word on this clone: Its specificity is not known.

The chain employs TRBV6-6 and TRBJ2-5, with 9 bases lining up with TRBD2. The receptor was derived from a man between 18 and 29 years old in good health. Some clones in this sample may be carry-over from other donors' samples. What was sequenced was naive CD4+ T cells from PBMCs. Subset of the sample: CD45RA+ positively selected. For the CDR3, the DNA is TGTGCCAGCAGTACCCTAGCGGGGCCGGTTCCCCAGTACTTC. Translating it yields CASSTLAGPVPQYF.